A selection of T cell receptor beta chains follows, all from one sample in a study of blood T cell repertoires in COVID-19. The repertoire was sequenced with immunoSEQ multiplex PCR; TCRdb's copy has only in-frame clones and lacks some. Here the sample spans over 20,000 clones, around 82% being singletons. What was sequenced was peripheral blood. The origin of the receptors is a human donor in a cohort sampled during active COVID-19. The CDR3 runs from the conserved cysteine through the conserved F or W. Fields, in order: D gene, J gene, V gene, CDR3 length, clone size, CDR3 DNA, CDR3 protein. The D gene is left open where the match is weak. Expanded clones are given a class, and other clones once, few, many or no size at all.

. TRBJ2-7 TRBV19 14 few TGTGCCAGTAGTATAACGGGATACGCCTACGAGCAGTACTTC CASSITGYAYEQYF
. TRBJ1-2 TRBV2 14 . TGTGCCAGGAGTGGCCCGGGGGGGATCGATGGCTACACCTTC CARSGPGGIDGYTF
. TRBJ2-1 TRBV11-2 15 . TGTGCCAGCAGCTCCCTCCTAGCAGTCTACAATGAGCAGTTCTTC CASSSLLAVYNEQFF
TRBD1 TRBJ2-2 TRBV18 15 . TGTGCCAGCTCACCATCGGCAGGGGGAACCGGGGAGCTGTTTTTT CASSPSAGGTGELFF
TRBD2 TRBJ2-1 TRBV7-2 11 . TGTGCCAGCAGGGGGGGGAATGAGCAGTTCTTC CASRGGNEQFF
. TRBJ1-3 TRBV3-1/TRBV3-2 15 . TGTGCCAGCACCTCGTACAGGGCCTCTGGAAACACCATATATTTT CASTSYRASGNTIYF
TRBD2 TRBJ2-7 TRBV5-1 12 . TGCGCCAGCAGCCGGGAGGATTACGAGCAGTACTTC CASSREDYEQYF
TRBD2 TRBJ2-3 TRBV5-1 15 . TGCGCCAGCAGCTTGGGGCGGGGGGGTCCAGATACGCAGTATTTT CASSLGRGGPDTQYF
. TRBJ1-1 TRBV1 15 . TGCACCAGCAGCTCCCGACAGGGTGGGAACACTGAAGCTTTCTTT CTSSSRQGGNTEAFF
TRBD1 TRBJ2-4 TRBV4-1 18 . TGCGCCAGCAGCCCGGCCAGGGGGTCCGGACACGGGAAAAACATTCAGTACTTC CASSPARGSGHGKNIQYF
. TRBJ2-3 TRBV15 12 . TGTGCCACCAGCACTTACACAGATACGCAGTATTTT CATSTYTDTQYF
. TRBJ1-3 TRBV7-6 15 . TGTGCCAGCAGCCCGCAACCGAGCTCTGGAAACACCATATATTTT CASSPQPSSGNTIYF
. TRBJ1-4 TRBV7-9 16 . TGTGCCAGCAGCGGCCGGGACACATCCCTTAGTGAAAAACTGTTTTTT CASSGRDTSLSEKLFF
. TRBJ2-1 TRBV20-1 11 . TGCAGTGCTAGCCCATACAATGAGCAGTTCTTC CSASPYNEQFF
TRBD1 TRBJ1-3 TRBV6-6 17 . TGTGCCAGCAGTCCTCTCCCCGGCAGGGGGCTTGGAAACACCATATATTTT CASSPLPGRGLGNTIYF
. TRBJ1-1 TRBV29-1 12 . TGCAGCCCCGGGGAGATGAACACTGAAGCTTTCTTT CSPGEMNTEAFF
TRBD1 TRBJ2-3 TRBV6-5 15 . TGTGCCAGCAGTTCCGCCCGGACAGGTTCAGATACGCAGTATTTT CASSSARTGSDTQYF
. TRBJ1-1 TRBV3-1/TRBV3-2 13 . TGTGCCAGCAGCCAAGCAGAGAACACTGAAGCTTTCTTT CASSQAENTEAFF
. TRBJ1-1 TRBV6-2/TRBV6-3 15 . TGTGCCAGCAGTTACTCGCAAACCCGGAGGACTGAAGCTTTCTTT CASSYSQTRRTEAFF
TRBD1 TRBJ2-2 TRBV30 14 . TGTGCCTGGGACAGGGGGCTTGACACCGGGGAGCTGTTTTTT CAWDRGLDTGELFF
TRBD1 TRBJ1-4 TRBV5-4 15 . TGTGCCAGCAGTTCGTCGTCCAGGGGGAATGAAAAACTGTTTTTT CASSSSSRGNEKLFF
. TRBJ1-1 TRBV6-5 13 once TGTGCCAGCAGTTATGAATTCGAGACTGAAGCTTTCTTT CASSYEFETEAFF
TRBD1 TRBJ2-5 TRBV30 13 once TGTGCCTGGGACACGGACAGGGGGGAGACCCAGTACTTC CAWDTDRGETQYF
. TRBJ2-5 TRBV9 15 once TGTGCCAGCAGCCCAACCCCGGGCGGGGAAGAGACCCAGTACTTC CASSPTPGGEETQYF
. TRBJ1-4 TRBV19 17 . TGTGCCAGTAGTATGGGTAGAGGAGTCAGATTTAATGAAAAACTGTTTTTT CASSMGRGVRFNEKLFF